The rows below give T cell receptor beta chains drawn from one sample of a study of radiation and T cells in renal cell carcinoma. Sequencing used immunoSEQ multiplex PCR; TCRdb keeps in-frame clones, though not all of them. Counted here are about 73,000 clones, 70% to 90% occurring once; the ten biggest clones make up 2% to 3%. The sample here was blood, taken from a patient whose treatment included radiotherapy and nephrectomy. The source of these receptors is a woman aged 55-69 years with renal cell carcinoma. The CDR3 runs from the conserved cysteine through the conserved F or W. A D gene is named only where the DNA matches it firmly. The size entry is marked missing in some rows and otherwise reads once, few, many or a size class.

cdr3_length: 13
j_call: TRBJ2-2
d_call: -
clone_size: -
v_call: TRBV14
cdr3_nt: TGTGCCAGCAGCCAGGGATACACCGGGGAGCTGTTTTTT
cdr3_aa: CASSQGYTGELFF

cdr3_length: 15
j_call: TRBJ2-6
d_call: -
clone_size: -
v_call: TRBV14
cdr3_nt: TGTGCCAGCAGCCTGAGGGGCGCGGGGGCCAACGTCCTGACTTTC
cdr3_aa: CASSLRGAGANVLTF

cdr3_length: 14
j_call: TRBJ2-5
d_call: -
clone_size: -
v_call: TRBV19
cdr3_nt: TGTGCCAGTAGTATAGGCTATGGTCAAGAGACCCAGTACTTC
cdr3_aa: CASSIGYGQETQYF

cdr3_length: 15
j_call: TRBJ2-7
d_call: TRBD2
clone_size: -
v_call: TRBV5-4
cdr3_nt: TGTGCCAGCAGCCTAGATAGCGGGATTCCTAACGAGCAGTACTTC
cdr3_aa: CASSLDSGIPNEQYF

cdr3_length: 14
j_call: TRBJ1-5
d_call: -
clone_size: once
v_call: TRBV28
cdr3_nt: TGTGCCAGCAGTGCCTACTATAGCAATCAGCCCCAGCATTTT
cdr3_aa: CASSAYYSNQPQHF

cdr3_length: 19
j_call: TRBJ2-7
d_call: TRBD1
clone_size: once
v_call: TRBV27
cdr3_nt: TGTGCCAGCAGTTTTCTAAAGAGGGGTGGGAAGACAGGGGCCTACGAGCAGTACTTC
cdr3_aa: CASSFLKRGGKTGAYEQYF

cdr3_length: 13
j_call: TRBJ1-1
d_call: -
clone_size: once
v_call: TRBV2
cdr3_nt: TGTGCCAGCAGTCCCCTGGGGGGGACGGAAGCTTTCTTT
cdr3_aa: CASSPLGGTEAFF

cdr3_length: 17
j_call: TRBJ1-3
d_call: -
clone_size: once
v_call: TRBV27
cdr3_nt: TGTGCCAGCAGTGCCCGGTCGAGGGGTTTCTCTGGAAACACCATATATTTT
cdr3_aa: CASSARSRGFSGNTIYF

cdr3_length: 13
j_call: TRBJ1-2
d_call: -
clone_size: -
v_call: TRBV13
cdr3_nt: TGTGCCAGCAGCTTAGGGAAGAACTATGGCTACACCTTC
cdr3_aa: CASSLGKNYGYTF

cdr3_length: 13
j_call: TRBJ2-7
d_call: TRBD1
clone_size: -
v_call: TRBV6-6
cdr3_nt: TGTGCCAGCAGTATGGGACAGTCCTACGAGCAGTACTTC
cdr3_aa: CASSMGQSYEQYF

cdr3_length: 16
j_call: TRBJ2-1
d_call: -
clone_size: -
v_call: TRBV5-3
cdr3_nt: TGTGCCAGAAGCTTGGTTGGGAGGTGGTCCTACAATGAGCAGTTCTTC
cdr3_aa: CARSLVGRWSYNEQFF

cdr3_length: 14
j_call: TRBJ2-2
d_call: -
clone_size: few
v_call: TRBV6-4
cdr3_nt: TGTGCCAGCAGTGCCGCCCCAGGCACCGGGGAGCTGTTTTTT
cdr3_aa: CASSAAPGTGELFF

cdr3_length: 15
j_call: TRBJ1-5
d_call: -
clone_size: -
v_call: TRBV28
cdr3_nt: TGTGCCAGCAGTTTGACATTTTATAGCAATCAGCCCCAGCATTTT
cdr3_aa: CASSLTFYSNQPQHF

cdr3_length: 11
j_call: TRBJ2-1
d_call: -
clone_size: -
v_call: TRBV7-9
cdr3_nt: TGTGCCAGCAGCTTCGACAATGAGCAGTTCTTC
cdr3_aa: CASSFDNEQFF

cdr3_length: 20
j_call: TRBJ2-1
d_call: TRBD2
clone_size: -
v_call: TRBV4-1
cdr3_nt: TGCGCCAGCAGCCAAGCTCGAATAATCATCGGACTAGCGGGACGCAATGAGCAGTTCTTC
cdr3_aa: CASSQARIIIGLAGRNEQFF

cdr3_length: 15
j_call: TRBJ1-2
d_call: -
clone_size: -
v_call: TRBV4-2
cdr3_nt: TGTGCCAGCAGCCTCCCCGAGGTGCGGGGAGCGAGCTACACCTTC
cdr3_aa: CASSLPEVRGASYTF

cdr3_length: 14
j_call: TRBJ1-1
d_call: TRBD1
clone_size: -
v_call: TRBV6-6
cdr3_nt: TGTGCCAGCAGTTACCCCGACAGGGCCACTGAAGCTTTCTTT
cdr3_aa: CASSYPDRATEAFF

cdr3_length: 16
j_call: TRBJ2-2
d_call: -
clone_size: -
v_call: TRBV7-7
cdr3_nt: TGTGCTAGCAGCTTGGGTCGGCTAGTGAACACCGGGGAGCTGTTTTTT
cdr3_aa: CASSLGRLVNTGELFF

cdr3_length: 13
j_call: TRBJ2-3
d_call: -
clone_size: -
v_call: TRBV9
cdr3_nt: TGTGCCAGCAGCCTTAGTGGGGCGGATACGCAGTATTTT
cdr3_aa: CASSLSGADTQYF

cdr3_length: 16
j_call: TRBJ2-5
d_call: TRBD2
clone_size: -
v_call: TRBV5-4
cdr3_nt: TGTGCCAGCAGCTTTATTGGCCTAGCGGGGGCGGAGACCCAGTACTTC
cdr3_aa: CASSFIGLAGAETQYF

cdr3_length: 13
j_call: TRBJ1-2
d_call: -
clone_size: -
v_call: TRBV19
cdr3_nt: TGTGCCAGTAGTTTCCTTTCGCGGGATGGCTACACCTTC
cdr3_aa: CASSFLSRDGYTF

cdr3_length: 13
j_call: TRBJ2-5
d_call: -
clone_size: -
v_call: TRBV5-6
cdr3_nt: TGTGCCAGCAGAAATTTCGGAGTAGAGGACCAGTACTTC
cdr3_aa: CASRNFGVEDQYF

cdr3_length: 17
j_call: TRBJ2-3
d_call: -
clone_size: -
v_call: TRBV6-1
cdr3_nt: TGTGCCAGCAGTGAACAGGGGCCCCCCTCTCTCGCAGATACGCAGTATTTT
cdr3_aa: CASSEQGPPSLADTQYF

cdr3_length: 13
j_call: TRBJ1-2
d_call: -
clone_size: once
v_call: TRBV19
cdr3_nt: TGTGCCAGTCATCCCTCTGGGGGATATGGCTACACCTTC
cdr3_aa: CASHPSGGYGYTF

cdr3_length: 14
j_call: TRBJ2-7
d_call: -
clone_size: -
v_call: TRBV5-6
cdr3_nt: TGTGCCAGCAGCTTGGACAGGGCGATAGACGAGCAGTACTTC
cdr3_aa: CASSLDRAIDEQYF

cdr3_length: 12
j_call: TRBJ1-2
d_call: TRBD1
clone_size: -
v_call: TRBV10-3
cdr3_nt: TGTGCCGTGGCGATGACAGGGGCTGGCTACACCTTC
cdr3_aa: CAVAMTGAGYTF

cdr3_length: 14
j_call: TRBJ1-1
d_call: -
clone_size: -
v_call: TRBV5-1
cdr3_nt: TGCGCCAGCAGCTTGGCCATCGCGTCGGCTGAAGCTTTCTTT
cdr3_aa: CASSLAIASAEAFF

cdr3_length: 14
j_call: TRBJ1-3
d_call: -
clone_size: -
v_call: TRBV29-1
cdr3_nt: TGCAGCGTTGAATTGGGGGGGAAGAGGAACACCATATATTTT
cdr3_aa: CSVELGGKRNTIYF

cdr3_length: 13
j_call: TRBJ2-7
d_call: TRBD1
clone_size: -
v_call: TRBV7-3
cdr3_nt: TGTGCCAGCGGAGTAGACGACAGGGGCGAGCAGTACTTC
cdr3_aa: CASGVDDRGEQYF

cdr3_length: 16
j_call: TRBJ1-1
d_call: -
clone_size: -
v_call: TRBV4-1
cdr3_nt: TGCGCCAGCAGCCAAGATGGGGGAGGGGCAGACACTGAAGCTTTCTTT
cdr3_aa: CASSQDGGGADTEAFF

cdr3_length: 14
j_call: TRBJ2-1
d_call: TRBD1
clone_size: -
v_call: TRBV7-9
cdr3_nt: TGTGCCAGCAGCTTAGCTGGACAGGGAGCTCAGCAGTTCTTC
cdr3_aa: CASSLAGQGAQQFF

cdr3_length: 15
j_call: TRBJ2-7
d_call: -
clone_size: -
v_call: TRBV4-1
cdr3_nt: TGCGCCAGCAGCCAAGTCGACGGGGCCGTCTACGAGCAGTACTTC
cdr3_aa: CASSQVDGAVYEQYF

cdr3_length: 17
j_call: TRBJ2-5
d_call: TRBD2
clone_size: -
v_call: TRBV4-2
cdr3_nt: TGTGCCAGCAGCCAAGTAGAGCGGGGGGCCATCGGGGAGACCCAGTACTTC
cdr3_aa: CASSQVERGAIGETQYF

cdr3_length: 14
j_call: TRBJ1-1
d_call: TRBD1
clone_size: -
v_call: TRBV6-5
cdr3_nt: TGTGCCAGCAGTTACGACAGGGGGCGGCTAGTAGCTTTCTTT
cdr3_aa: CASSYDRGRLVAFF

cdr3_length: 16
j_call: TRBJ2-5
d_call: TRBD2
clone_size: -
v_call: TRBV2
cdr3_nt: TGTGCCAGCAGGGGGGGACTAGCGGGGTACCAAGAGACCCAGTACTTC
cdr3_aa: CASRGGLAGYQETQYF

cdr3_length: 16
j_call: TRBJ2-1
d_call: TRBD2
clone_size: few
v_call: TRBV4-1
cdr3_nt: TGCGCCAGCAGCCAAGAGGTAGCGGGCTCCTACAATGAGCAGTTCTTC
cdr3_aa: CASSQEVAGSYNEQFF

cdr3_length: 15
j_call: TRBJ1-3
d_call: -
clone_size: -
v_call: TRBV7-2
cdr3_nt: TGTGCCAGCAGCTCATTAGGGGGTTCTGGAAACACCATATATTTT
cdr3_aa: CASSSLGGSGNTIYF

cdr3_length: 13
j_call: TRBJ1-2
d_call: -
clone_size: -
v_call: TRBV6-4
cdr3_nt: TGTGCCAGCAGACGGGACGTATCTTCGGACTACACCTTC
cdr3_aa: CASRRDVSSDYTF

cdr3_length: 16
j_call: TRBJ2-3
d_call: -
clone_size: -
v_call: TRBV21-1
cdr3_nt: TGTGCCAGCATGCGGGAGCAGGGGGGGAGTCAGGGTACGCAGTATTTT
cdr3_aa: CASMREQGGSQGTQYF

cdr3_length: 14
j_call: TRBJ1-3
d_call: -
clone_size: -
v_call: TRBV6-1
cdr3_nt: TGTGCCAGCAGTGAAGGGGCTACTGGAAACACCATATATTTT
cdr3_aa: CASSEGATGNTIYF